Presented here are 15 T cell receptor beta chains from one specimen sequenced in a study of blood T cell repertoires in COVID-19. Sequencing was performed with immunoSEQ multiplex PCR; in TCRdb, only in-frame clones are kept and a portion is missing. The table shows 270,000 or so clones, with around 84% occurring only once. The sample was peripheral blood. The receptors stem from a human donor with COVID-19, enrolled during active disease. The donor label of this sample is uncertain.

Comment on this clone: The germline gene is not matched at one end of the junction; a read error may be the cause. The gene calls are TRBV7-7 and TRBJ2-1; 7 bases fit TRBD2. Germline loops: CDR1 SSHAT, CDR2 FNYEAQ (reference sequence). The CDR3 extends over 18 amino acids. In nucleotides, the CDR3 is TGTGCTAGCAGCCAATCCCTATCGGGGGGACCGTCCTACAATGAGCAGTTCTTC. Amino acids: CASSQSLSGGPSYNEQFF. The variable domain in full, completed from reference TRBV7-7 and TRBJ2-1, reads GAGVSQSPRYKVTKRGQDVTLRCDPISSHATLYWYQQALGQGPEFLTYFNYEAQPDKSGLPSDRFSAERPEGSISTLTIQRTEQRDSAMYRCASSQSLSGGPSYNEQFFGPGTRLTVL.

CDR3: CASSPLPDRGVYEQYF. The CDR3 DNA follows: TGTGCCAGTAGTCCCCTCCCGGACAGGGGCGTCTACGAGCAGTACTTC. The gene calls are TRBV19 and TRBJ2-7; 9 nucleotides align to TRBD1. The CDR3 totals 16 residues. The V segment lost 5 bases and the J segment 3 bases; nucleotides outside the gene matches: 11. Germline V CDR1 and CDR2: LNHDA, SQIVND (reference sequence).

CDR3 residues: CASGSGSISYEQFF. The CDR3 bases are TGTGCCAGCGGCAGCGGGAGCATAAGCTATGAGCAGTTCTTC. V usage is TRBV2 and J usage is TRBJ2-1, with 8 bases that match TRBD2. Germline loops: CDR1 SNHLY, CDR2 FYNNEI. V lost 8 bases and J lost 8; bases outside the gene matches: 11. This CDR3 spans 14 amino acids.

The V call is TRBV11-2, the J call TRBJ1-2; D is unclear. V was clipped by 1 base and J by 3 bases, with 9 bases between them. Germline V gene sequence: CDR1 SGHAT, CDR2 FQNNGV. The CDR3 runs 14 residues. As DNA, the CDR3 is TGTGCCAGCAGCTTAGGGAGGCCAGACTATGGCTACACCTTC. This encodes CASSLGRPDYGYTF.

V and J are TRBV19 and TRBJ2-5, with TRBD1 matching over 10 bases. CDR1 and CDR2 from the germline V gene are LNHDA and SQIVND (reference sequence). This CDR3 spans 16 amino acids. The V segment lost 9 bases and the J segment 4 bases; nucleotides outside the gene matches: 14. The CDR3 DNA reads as TGTGCCAGCACCGGAGCCCGGACAGGGGGAGGAGAGACCCAGTACTTC. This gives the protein CASTGARTGGGETQYF.

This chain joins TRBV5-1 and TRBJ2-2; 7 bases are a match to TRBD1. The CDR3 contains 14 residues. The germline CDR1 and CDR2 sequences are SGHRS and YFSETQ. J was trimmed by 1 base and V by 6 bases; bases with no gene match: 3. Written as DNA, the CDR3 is TGCGCCAGCACCCGACAGGGGAACACCGGGGAGCTGTTTTTT. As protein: CASTRQGNTGELFF.

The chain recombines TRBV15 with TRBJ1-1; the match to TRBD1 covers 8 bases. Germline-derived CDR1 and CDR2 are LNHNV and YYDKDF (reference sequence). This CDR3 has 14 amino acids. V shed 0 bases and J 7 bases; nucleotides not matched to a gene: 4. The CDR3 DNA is TGTGCCACCAGCAGAGACTTAACAGGGGGTGAAGCTTTCTTT. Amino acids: CATSRDLTGGEAFF.

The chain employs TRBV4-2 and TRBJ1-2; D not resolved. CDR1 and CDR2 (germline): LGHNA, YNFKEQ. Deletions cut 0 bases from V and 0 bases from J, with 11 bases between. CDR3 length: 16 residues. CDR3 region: CASSQDWAAANYGYTF. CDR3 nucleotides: TGTGCCAGCAGCCAAGATTGGGCAGCTGCTAACTATGGCTACACCTTC.

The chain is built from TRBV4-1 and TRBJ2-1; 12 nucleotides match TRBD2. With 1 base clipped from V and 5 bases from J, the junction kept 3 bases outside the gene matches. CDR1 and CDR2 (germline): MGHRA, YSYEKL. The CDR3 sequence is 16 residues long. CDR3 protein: CASSQGRLAGDNEQFF. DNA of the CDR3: TGCGCCAGCAGCCAAGGAAGACTAGCGGGGGACAATGAGCAGTTCTTC.

For the CDR3, the DNA is TGTGCCATCAGCCCGCAGGAAGCGGTGAAGCAGTTCTTC. Amino acids: CAISPQEAVKQFF. The chain is built from TRBV10-3 and TRBJ2-1; D is perhaps TRBD2 (5 bases). Germline assignment: CDR1 ENHRY and CDR2 SYGVKD. The V end was cut by 6 bases, the J end by 11 bases, with 17 bases between. The CDR3 loop spans 13 amino acids.

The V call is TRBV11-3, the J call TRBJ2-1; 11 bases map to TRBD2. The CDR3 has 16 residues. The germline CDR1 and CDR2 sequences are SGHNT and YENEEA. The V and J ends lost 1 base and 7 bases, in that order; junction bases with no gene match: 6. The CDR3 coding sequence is TGTGCCAGCAGCTTAGGAATACTAGCGGGAGAGAATGAGCAGTTCTTC. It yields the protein CASSLGILAGENEQFF.

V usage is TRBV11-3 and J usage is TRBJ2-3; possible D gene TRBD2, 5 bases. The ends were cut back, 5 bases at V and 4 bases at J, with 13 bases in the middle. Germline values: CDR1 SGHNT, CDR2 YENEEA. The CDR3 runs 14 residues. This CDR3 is CASSPGAGADTQYF. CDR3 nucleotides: TGTGCCAGCAGCCCCGGCGCGGGTGCAGATACGCAGTATTTT. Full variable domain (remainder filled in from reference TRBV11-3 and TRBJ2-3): EAGVVQSPRYKIIEKKQPVAFWCNPISGHNTLYWYLQNLGQGPELLIRYENEEAVDDSQLPKDRFSAERLKGVDSTLKIQPAELGDSAVYLCASSPGAGADTQYFGPGTRLTVL.

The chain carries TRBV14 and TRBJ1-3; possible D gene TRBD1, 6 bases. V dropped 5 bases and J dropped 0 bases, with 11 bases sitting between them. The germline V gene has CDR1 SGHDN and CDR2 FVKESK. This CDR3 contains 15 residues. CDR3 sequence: CASSTGLLSGNTIYF. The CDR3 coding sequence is TGTGCCAGCAGCACAGGGCTCCTCTCTGGAAACACCATATATTTT. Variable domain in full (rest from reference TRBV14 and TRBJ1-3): EAGVTQFPSHSVIEKGQTVTLRCDPISGHDNLYWYRRVMGKEIKFLLHFVKESKQDESGMPNNRFLAERTGGTYSTLKVQPAELEDSGVYFCASSTGLLSGNTIYFGEGSWLTVV.

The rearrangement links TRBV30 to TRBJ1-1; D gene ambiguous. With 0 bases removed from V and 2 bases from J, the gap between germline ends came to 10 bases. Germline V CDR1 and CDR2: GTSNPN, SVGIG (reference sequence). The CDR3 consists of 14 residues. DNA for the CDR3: TGTGCCTGGAGTGTAGGAACAGCCAACACTGAAGCTTTCTTT. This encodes CAWSVGTANTEAFF. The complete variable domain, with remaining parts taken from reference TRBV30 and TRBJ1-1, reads SQTIHQWPATLVQPVGSPLSLECTVEGTSNPNLYWYRQAAGRGLQLLFYSVGIGQISSEVPQNLSASRPQDRQFILSSKKLLLSDSGFYLCAWSVGTANTEAFFGQGTRLTVV.

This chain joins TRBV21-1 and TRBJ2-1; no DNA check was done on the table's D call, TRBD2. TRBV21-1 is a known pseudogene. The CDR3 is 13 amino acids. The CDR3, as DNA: TGTGCCTCCGTAGGGAGGGTACGCAATGAGCAGTTCTTC. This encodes CASVGRVRNEQFF.